This T cell receptor (beta chain) originates from a study of CD8+ T cells in alopecia areata. Findings and caveats of the study: An increase in clonality over normal scalp was evident in lesional scalp, especially alopecia totalis/universalis.

Comment on this clone: Its antigen remains unknown.

It was from PBMCs that CD4+ and CD8+ T cells were sorted. V lost 0 bases and J 4 bases, leaving 13 bases between the germline ends. The germline V gene encodes CDR1 MNHEY and CDR2 SVGAGI. CDR3 length: 15 residues. Extraction of RNA preceded its reverse transcription into cDNA, which served as the sequencing template. Only in-frame clones appear in the TCRdb table, and some are missing; sequencing was by immunoSEQ multiplex PCR. The sample has 98,000 or so clones; roughly 64% are singletons. The receptor's source is a human donor in good health. The chain employs TRBV6-5 and TRBJ2-7; D not resolved. Specimen: CD8+ T cells sorted from blood. The CDR3 DNA reads as TGTGCCAGCAGTTACTCTTATGTGGATGAATACGAGCAGTACTTC. Translated: CASSYSYVDEYEQYF.